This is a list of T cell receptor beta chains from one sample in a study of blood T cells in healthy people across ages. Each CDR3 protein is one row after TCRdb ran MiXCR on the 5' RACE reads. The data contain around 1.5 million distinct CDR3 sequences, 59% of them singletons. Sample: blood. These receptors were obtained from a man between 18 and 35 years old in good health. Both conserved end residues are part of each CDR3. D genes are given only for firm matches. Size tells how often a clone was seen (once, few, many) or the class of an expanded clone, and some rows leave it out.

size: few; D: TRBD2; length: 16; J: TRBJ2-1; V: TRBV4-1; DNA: TGCGCCAGCAGCCCGAGACTAGCGGGGGACTGGGATGAGCAGTTCTTC; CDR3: CASSPRLAGDWDEQFF
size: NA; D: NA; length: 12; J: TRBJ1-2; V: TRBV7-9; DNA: TGTGCCAGCAGCGTAGGACCAGAGGGCTACACCTTC; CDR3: CASSVGPEGYTF
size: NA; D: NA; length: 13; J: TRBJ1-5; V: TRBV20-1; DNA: TGCAGTGCTAGTGGACAGAACAATCAGCCCCAGCATTTT; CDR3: CSASGQNNQPQHF
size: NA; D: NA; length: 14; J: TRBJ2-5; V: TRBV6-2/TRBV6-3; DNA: TGTGCCAGCAGTCAGTGGAGGCCCAAAGAGACCCAGTACTTC; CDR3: CASSQWRPKETQYF
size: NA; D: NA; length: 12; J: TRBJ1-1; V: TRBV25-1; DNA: TGTGCCAGCAGTGGCGCGGGTCGTGAGTCTTTCTTT; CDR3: CASSGAGRESFF
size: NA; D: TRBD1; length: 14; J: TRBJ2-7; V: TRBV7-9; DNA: TGTGCCAGCAGCCGGGACAGGGGGATAGGCGAGCAGTACTTC; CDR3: CASSRDRGIGEQYF
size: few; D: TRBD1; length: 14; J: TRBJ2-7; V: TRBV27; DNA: TGTGCCAGCAGCTTATGGACAGGGGCCTACGAGCAGTACTTC; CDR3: CASSLWTGAYEQYF
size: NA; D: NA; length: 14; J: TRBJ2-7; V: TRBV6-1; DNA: TGTGCCAGCAGTGAAAACCGACAGACCTACGAGCAGTACTTC; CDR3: CASSENRQTYEQYF
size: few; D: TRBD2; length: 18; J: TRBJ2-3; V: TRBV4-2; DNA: TGTGCCAGCAGCCAAACCCCCGTAGCGGGGGACTACACAGATACGCAGTATTTT; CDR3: CASSQTPVAGDYTDTQYF
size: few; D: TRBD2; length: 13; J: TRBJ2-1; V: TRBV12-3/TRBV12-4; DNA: TGTGCCAGTAGCAGCCACGCGGGAGCTGAGCAGTTCTTC; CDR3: CASSSHAGAEQFF
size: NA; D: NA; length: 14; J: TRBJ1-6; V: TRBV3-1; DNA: TGTGCCAGCAGCCCCAGCAGCCATAATTCACCCCTCCACTTT; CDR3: CASSPSSHNSPLHF
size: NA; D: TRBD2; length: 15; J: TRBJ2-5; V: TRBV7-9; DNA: TGTGCCAGCAGCTTAGGGTTTCTAGCGGGAGGCGGGCAGTACTTC; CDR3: CASSLGFLAGGGQYF
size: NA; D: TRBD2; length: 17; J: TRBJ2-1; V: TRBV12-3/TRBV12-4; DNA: TGTGCCAGCAGTTTAGGGGTAGCGGGAAGCTCCTACAATGAGCAGTTCTTC; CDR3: CASSLGVAGSSYNEQFF